Listed below are T cell receptor beta chains from one sample, sequenced in a study of cytomegalovirus exposure and HLA in healthy donors. This table comes from immunoSEQ multiplex PCR, and its TCRdb copy is limited to in-frame clones, with some not included. The sample lists 150,000 to 200,000 clones; about 70% were seen once. Sequencing used PBMCs. These receptors were obtained from a woman in her late teens or twenties in good health and CMV-seropositive. CDR3s include the opening cysteine and the closing phenylalanine or tryptophan. Each record gives: J gene, clone size, D gene, V gene, CDR3 protein, CDR3 DNA. A D gene is named only where the DNA matches it firmly. Size values are once, few and many counts, or a class for expanded clones, and some rows have none.

TRBJ1-2,.,.,TRBV6-5,CASSYGFRNYGYTF,TGTGCCAGCAGTTACGGGTTCAGGAACTATGGCTACACCTTC
TRBJ1-1,once,.,TRBV4-1,CASSSQTVNTEAFF,TGCGCCAGCAGCTCCCAGACTGTGAACACTGAAGCTTTCTTT
TRBJ2-7,.,.,TRBV7-6,CASSSSGYEQYF,TGTGCCAGCAGCAGTAGCGGCTACGAGCAGTACTTC
TRBJ2-2,once,TRBD2,TRBV7-3,CASSPNSGSGELFF,TGTGCCAGCAGCCCTAATAGCGGGTCCGGGGAGCTGTTTTTT
TRBJ2-5,few,TRBD1,TRBV9,CASSAWDSSSRETQYF,TGTGCCAGCAGCGCTTGGGACAGTTCAAGTCGGGAGACCCAGTACTTC
TRBJ2-1,few,.,TRBV5-4,CASSLGLLQDGQFF,TGTGCCAGCAGCTTGGGGCTACTACAGGATGGGCAGTTCTTC
TRBJ2-2,.,.,TRBV7-8,CASSLTSSRRAYTGELFF,TGTGCCAGCAGCTTAACGAGTAGTCGGCGGGCTTACACCGGGGAGCTGTTTTTT
TRBJ2-7,.,TRBD2,TRBV5-1,CASSLGASGAIYEQYF,TGCGCCAGCAGCTTGGGTGCTAGCGGGGCCATCTACGAGCAGTACTTC
TRBJ2-1,.,.,TRBV15,CATSSGRGGIYEQFF,TGTGCCACCAGCAGCGGCAGAGGAGGGATCTATGAGCAGTTCTTC
TRBJ2-1,few,TRBD2,TRBV7-9,CASSLSPGGEQFF,TGTGCCAGCAGCTTATCGCCGGGGGGAGAGCAGTTCTTC
TRBJ1-2,.,.,TRBV15,CATSSTSQYGYTF,TGTGCCACCAGCTCGACATCTCAATATGGCTACACCTTC
TRBJ1-1,.,.,TRBV28,CASLMPSRDTEAFF,TGTGCCAGCCTGATGCCCAGTCGGGACACTGAAGCTTTCTTT
TRBJ1-2,.,.,TRBV10-1,CASSEVSSNYGYTF,TGCGCCAGCAGTGAGGTTAGCTCTAACTATGGCTACACCTTC
TRBJ2-1,.,.,TRBV6-6,CASSLGDSSYNEQFF,TGTGCCAGCAGTTTAGGCGACAGCTCCTACAATGAGCAGTTCTTC
TRBJ2-7,.,TRBD2,TRBV6-1,CASTEAISGRNEQYF,TGTGCCAGCACAGAGGCGATTAGCGGGAGAAACGAGCAGTACTTC
TRBJ1-3,few,.,TRBV5-5,CASSWGVEVGNTIYF,TGTGCCAGCAGCTGGGGGGTAGAGGTCGGAAACACCATATATTTT
TRBJ1-3,.,TRBD1,TRBV14,CASSRRDSERNIYF,TGTGCCAGCAGCCGCCGGGACAGTGAGAGAAACATATATTTT
TRBJ1-3,.,.,TRBV28,CASKPNRVFRNTIYF,TGTGCCAGCAAACCGAACAGGGTCTTTAGAAACACCATATATTTT
TRBJ2-2,.,.,TRBV7-3,CASSLFVTGSFPGELFF,TGTGCCAGCAGCTTATTTGTAACGGGGAGCTTTCCCGGGGAGCTGTTTTTT
TRBJ2-7,once,.,TRBV4-2,CASSQEAGDGSEQYF,TGTGCCAGCAGCCAAGAAGCAGGGGATGGGAGCGAGCAGTACTTC
TRBJ1-1,.,.,TRBV5-8,CASSLSLHGEAFF,TGTGCCAGCAGCTTGAGTCTCCACGGGGAAGCTTTCTTT
TRBJ1-3,few,.,TRBV7-9,CASSLWGHLHPIPGNTIYF,TGTGCCAGCAGCTTGTGGGGACACCTGCACCCTATTCCTGGAAACACCATATATTTT
TRBJ2-1,.,.,TRBV7-3,CASSLESVGGEQFF,TGTGCCAGCAGCTTAGAGTCCGTCGGGGGTGAGCAGTTCTTC
TRBJ2-2,.,.,TRBV5-5,CASSWSVAAGELFF,TGTGCCAGCAGCTGGAGTGTCGCAGCCGGGGAGCTGTTTTTT
TRBJ2-2,.,.,TRBV4-2,CASSQQLVSLGSGELFF,TGTGCCAGCAGCCAACAGCTAGTTTCCCTTGGTTCCGGGGAGCTGTTTTTT
TRBJ2-1,.,.,TRBV30,CACQRGIVSSEQFF,TGTGCCTGCCAAAGAGGAATAGTTTCGAGTGAGCAGTTCTTC
TRBJ1-2,few,.,TRBV19,CASTAGDYGYTF,TGTGCCAGTACAGCAGGGGACTATGGCTACACCTTC
TRBJ2-7,once,TRBD2,TRBV2,CASTEASGYYEQYF,TGTGCCAGCACAGAAGCTAGCGGTTACTACGAGCAGTACTTC
TRBJ1-4,.,.,TRBV27,CASSLTGTNEKLFF,TGTGCCAGCAGCTTGACGGGTACTAATGAAAAACTGTTTTTT
TRBJ2-3,.,.,TRBV14,CASSLQRADTQYF,TGTGCCAGCAGCCTCCAGCGGGCAGATACGCAGTATTTT
TRBJ1-2,.,.,TRBV18,CASSPPGGVYGYTF,TGTGCCAGCTCACCCCCGGGGGGAGTATATGGCTACACCTTC
TRBJ2-7,.,TRBD1,TRBV11-2,CASSLAGQGSYEQYF,TGTGCCAGCAGCTTAGCTGGACAGGGTAGCTACGAGCAGTACTTC
TRBJ1-1,few,.,TRBV7-9,CASSILTGLAEAFF,TGTGCCAGCAGTATTCTGACAGGACTGGCTGAAGCTTTCTTT
TRBJ1-2,.,TRBD1,TRBV4-1,CASSQGQGAYGYTF,TGCGCCAGCAGCCAGGGACAGGGGGCCTATGGCTACACCTTC
TRBJ2-7,.,.,TRBV30,CAWSLRSYEQYF,TGTGCCTGGAGTCTTAGATCATACGAGCAGTACTTC
TRBJ2-3,.,TRBD2,TRBV7-9,CASSPWGLAGAGLTDTQYF,TGTGCCAGCAGCCCGTGGGGACTAGCGGGAGCGGGGTTAACAGATACGCAGTATTTT
TRBJ2-2,.,.,TRBV19,CASSPRNTGELFF,TGTGCCAGTAGTCCGAGGAACACCGGGGAGCTGTTTTTT
TRBJ1-5,.,.,TRBV18,CASPREGNQPQHF,TGTGCCAGCCCACGAGAGGGCAATCAGCCCCAGCATTTT
TRBJ1-2,.,TRBD1,TRBV30,CAWSVEPQGAGYGYTF,TGTGCCTGGAGTGTAGAACCACAGGGGGCTGGCTATGGCTACACCTTC
TRBJ2-7,.,.,TRBV5-1,CASSGGGAGSYEQYF,TGCGCCAGCAGCGGAGGGGGGGCGGGATCCTACGAGCAGTACTTC
TRBJ2-1,.,.,TRBV5-1,CASSDGQYNEQFF,TGCGCCAGCAGCGACGGACAGTACAATGAGCAGTTCTTC
TRBJ2-7,.,TRBD1,TRBV19,CASSTGTGGFSEQYF,TGTGCCAGTAGTACCGGGACAGGGGGCTTTTCGGAGCAGTACTTC
TRBJ2-5,.,.,TRBV5-3,CARNKTPLRPRGQYF,TGTGCCAGAAACAAAACCCCCCTCCGACCCCGAGGGCAGTACTTC
TRBJ2-7,.,.,TRBV13,CASSSPEGPYEQYF,TGTGCCAGCAGCTCCCCGGAGGGACCTTACGAGCAGTACTTC
TRBJ1-2,few,.,TRBV14,CASSQVYSYGYTF,TGTGCCAGCAGCCAAGTTTACAGCTATGGCTACACCTTC
TRBJ1-1,.,.,TRBV2,CASSSEAFF,TGTGCCAGCAGCTCTGAAGCTTTCTTT
TRBJ2-1,.,TRBD2,TRBV15,CATSRTSGSSDEQFF,TGTGCCACCAGCCGGACTAGCGGGAGTAGCGATGAGCAGTTCTTC
TRBJ2-7,.,.,TRBV7-9,CASRVGGYEQYF,TGTGCCAGCAGAGTAGGAGGCTACGAGCAGTACTTC
TRBJ2-1,.,.,TRBV27,CASSFAVLPTYNEQFF,TGTGCCAGCAGTTTTGCGGTGTTACCAACTTACAATGAGCAGTTCTTC
TRBJ1-2,.,TRBD1,TRBV7-3,CASSSGQGGYGYTF,TGTGCCAGCAGCTCCGGACAGGGGGGATATGGCTACACCTTC
TRBJ1-1,few,.,TRBV6-5,CASSYSSGLQAFF,TGTGCCAGCAGTTACTCGTCAGGGTTACAAGCTTTCTTT
TRBJ2-3,.,TRBD1,TRBV9,CASSAQGALDTQYF,TGTGCCAGCAGCGCACAGGGGGCGTTAGATACGCAGTATTTT
TRBJ2-7,.,.,TRBV27,CASSIEGNVYEQYF,TGTGCCAGCAGTATCGAGGGTAATGTCTACGAGCAGTACTTC